This TCR beta chain was sequenced for a study of shared clonotypes between healthy human individuals. Study results and caveats: Naive CD4 clonotype sharing across a few donors was 4% to 5.5%.

CDR1 SEHNR and CDR2 FQNEAQ come from the germline V gene (reference sequence). There are 13 residues in the CDR3. As for this clone: Its antigen is not known.

The table came from immunoSEQ multiplex PCR; TCRdb's copy has only in-frame clones and leaves some out. The sample consists of around 610,000 clones, 95% to 96% of them appearing once. Terminally differentiated effector memory CD45RA+ cells were excluded by CCR7 positive selection of CD45RO-negative cells. The chain links TRBV7-9 to TRBJ2-5; TRBD1 is a possible D gene (6 bases). Gene TRBJ2-7 matches the end of the DNA better, so the J call may be wrong. Material for sequencing was naive CD8+ T cells sorted from blood. This receptor was obtained from a young woman in good health. The CDR3: CASSFGQSYEQYF. CDR3 nucleotides: TGTGCCAGCAGCTTTGGACAGTCCTACGAGCAGTACTTC.